A selection of T cell receptor beta chains follows, all from one sample in a study of OX40 agonist ivuxolimab in advanced cancers. The repertoire was sequenced with immunoSEQ multiplex PCR; TCRdb's copy has only in-frame clones and lacks some. The repertoire has some 50,000 clones, more than 70% of them found once; the top ten carry around 1.5%. The sequences come from CD4+ or CD8+ T cells sorted from blood, collected in a trial of the OX40 agonist ivuxolimab. These receptors were taken from an adult with an advanced solid tumor such as melanoma, head and neck, liver or kidney cancer. Both conserved end residues are part of each CDR3.

v_call	j_call	cdr3_aa
TRBV5-6	TRBJ2-7	CASSLGGQKTFYEQYF
TRBV18	TRBJ2-3	CASSPEGQDVTQYF
TRBV11-2	TRBJ2-1	CASSLGLAEYNEQFF
TRBV7-9	TRBJ1-2	CASIVGEGNYGYTF
TRBV4-1	TRBJ2-7	CASSLLAGVDEQYF
TRBV5-4	TRBJ2-3	CASSLYQGTDTQYF
TRBV9	TRBJ1-2	CASSAGQGNYGYTF
TRBV6-5	TRBJ2-7	CASSYSTGGPYEQYF
TRBV9	TRBJ2-5	CASSAGAEETQYF
TRBV6-6	TRBJ2-7	CASSTGGTGSYEQYF
TRBV7-3	TRBJ1-5	CASSLVLPAYSNQPQHF
TRBV6-5	TRBJ1-5	CASSGGINQPQHF
TRBV30	TRBJ2-3	CASSGDRGTDTQYF
TRBV29-1	TRBJ2-3	CSVGLAGGPVSDTQYF
TRBV4-1	TRBJ1-5	CASSPGGVGNQPQHF
TRBV7-9	TRBJ2-7	CASSGGVLLDF
TRBV5-1	TRBJ2-7	CASSFGGIRGPISYEQYF
TRBV2	TRBJ1-4	CASSQRATGDEKLFF
TRBV18	TRBJ2-7	CASSPPEPSYEQYF
TRBV19	TRBJ1-5	CASTDSDQPQHF
TRBV18	TRBJ1-4	CASSPPYSKEKLFF
TRBV7-3	TRBJ2-3	CASSLWGTSGGSTDTQYF
TRBV6-5	TRBJ2-1	CASSQPGPGSNEQFF
TRBV7-8	TRBJ1-1	CASSLSGGTEAFF
TRBV7-7	TRBJ2-5	CASSQTGAQETQYF
TRBV7-7	TRBJ2-1	CASSLAIAGGLNEQFF
TRBV14	TRBJ1-2	CASSQPPWDSNYTF
TRBV6-5	TRBJ1-1	CASSYVDTNTEAFF
TRBV11-2	TRBJ1-2	CASSQELSSRYGYTF
TRBV6-5	TRBJ1-1	CASSPDGRNTEAFF
TRBV6-6	TRBJ2-3	CATDGRYPSTDTQYF
TRBV5-6	TRBJ2-1	CASSLVGSEGNEQFF
TRBV7-8	TRBJ1-5	CASSRRDRGRNQPQHF
TRBV5-4	TRBJ1-2	CASSLAGDGYTF
TRBV6-5	TRBJ2-1	CASRSPGRGEQFF
TRBV27	TRBJ2-7	CASSSPLRSYEQYF
TRBV4-1	TRBJ1-3	CASSLTELSGNTIYF
TRBV5-1	TRBJ2-7	CASSRRQGSYEQYF
TRBV5-1	TRBJ1-4	CASGEQGRTNEKLFF
TRBV19	TRBJ2-1	CASSMLAGVAYNEQFF
TRBV5-6	TRBJ1-1	CASSLGDTPEAFF
TRBV7-3	TRBJ2-4	CASSLSWSSNIQYF
TRBV6-1	TRBJ1-2	CASSGGDGVYGYTF
TRBV6-5	TRBJ2-3	CASSKDRGTDTQYF
TRBV12-5	TRBJ2-7	CASQAGHYEQYF
TRBV19	TRBJ2-1	CASTPTLSSYNEQFF
TRBV30	TRBJ2-6	CAWSNAALSGANVLTF
TRBV27	TRBJ1-5	CASSLTGTGGVSNQPQHF
TRBV12-5	TRBJ2-3	CASTKASGTGLDTQYF
TRBV28	TRBJ1-6	CASSSATGSNSPLHF
TRBV19	TRBJ1-1	CASSEQGGTEAFF
TRBV10-3	TRBJ1-1	CATSAGLNTEAFF
TRBV4-2	TRBJ2-2	CASSLQTGELFF
TRBV27	TRBJ2-7	CATRAEGNYEQYF
TRBV11-3	TRBJ2-1	CASSRDQNTHEQFF